This T cell receptor (beta chain) was captured in a study of blood T cell repertoires in COVID-19. Participants were aged about 18 to 100 years from around 24 US areas. Cohort placement rested on clinical history that participants reported themselves. This clone was observed once. Germline lookup yields CDR1 MNHEY and CDR2 SVGEGT. The CDR3 is 16 residues long. V was shortened by 4 bases and J by 0 bases, with 13 bases between the two germline ends. Per the study methods: Reference gene primer amplification yielded estimated nucleated cell counts. Sequencing used immunoSEQ multiplex PCR; TCRdb keeps in-frame clones, though not all of them. That table furnishes V, J and clone size, whereas the DNA furnished D and trimming. In the table there are 350,000 to 450,000 clones, more than 85% of which are singletons.

The receptor comes from a woman aged 40 to 50 who had been exposed to COVID-19. The V call is TRBV6-2 or TRBV6-3, the J call TRBJ2-4, with D hard to call. Sequenced input: PBMCs or T cells enriched from blood (not recorded which). CDR3: CASSSLFRVAKNIQYF. CDR3 DNA sequence: TGTGCCAGCAGTTCTCTTTTCCGGGTAGCCAAAAACATTCAGTACTTC.